These T cell receptor beta chains were read from a single sample in a study of blood T cell repertoires in COVID-19. Produced via immunoSEQ multiplex PCR; TCRdb's table is partial and in-frame only. The sample lists 150,000 to 200,000 clones, about 91% occurring once. The source material was PBMCs or T cells enriched from blood (not recorded which). These receptors were taken from a woman between 40 and 55 years old with acute COVID-19. The conserved cysteine and the conserved F or W are not part of the CDR3 here.

v_gene | CDR3aa
TRBV7-2 | ASSLVPSGTSTDTQY
TRBV3-1/TRBV3-2 | ASSRTSGRLNEQF
TRBV11-2 | ASSPWGSGSQEQY
TRBV7-2 | ASSLMTGSYEQY
TRBV11-2 | ASSLLAGTREQF
TRBV6-5 | ASSYRDEQY
TRBV9 | ASSVEADQPQH
TRBV4-1 | ASSQVGRGSEAF
TRBV3-1/TRBV3-2 | ASSRGTSGGYEQY
TRBV18 | ASSLVTTNTEAF
TRBV29-1 | SVENRTSGRAYTQY
TRBV10-3 | AISDPQLQFSSNQPQH
TRBV19 | ASSIRRGHGELF
TRBV5-1 | ASSLEPLLFTSNTEAF
TRBV10-1 | ASSDPPLAGRCETQY
TRBV9 | ASSRGQGDGYT
TRBV12-3/TRBV12-4 | ASSLSGTQY
TRBV7-9 | ASSLPGTGSYEQY
TRBV20-1 | SASPDTELSEKLF
TRBV19 | ASSLTSVSTDTQY
TRBV9 | ASSPHNDRNTEAF
TRBV6-5 | ASRADSLNEQF
TRBV7-9 | ASSLRASGNTIY
TRBV19 | ASSIQQAHGQPQH
TRBV4-1 | ASSPGMGSPGDTQY
TRBV30 | AWRQGRATEAF
TRBV28 | ASSQKQGMGTEAF
TRBV11-2 | ASSLGTRTNEQF
TRBV7-9 | ASSLETGMGETQY
TRBV5-1 | ASSLTTGFYGYT
TRBV5-1 | ASSLPTGATDTQY
TRBV9 | ASSDSGSRTDTQY
TRBV7-2 | ASSFSGSPYEQY
TRBV6-4 | ASSSEENQPQH
TRBV13 | ASSMTGVLAPY
TRBV6-5 | ASSPPGEASPLH
TRBV7-6 | ASSLPETHEQY
TRBV10-3 | AISEVLAGALDTGELF
TRBV5-5 | ASSGGTARRETQY
TRBV29-1 | SAVGTGGLLSYEQY
TRBV2 | ASSRGIYQPQH
TRBV27 | ASSSAGTGGFGYT
TRBV6-5 | ASTTGSTNEKLF
TRBV5-4 | ASSKEQGREQF
TRBV2 | ASSRGSPYNEQF
TRBV11-1 | ASSSYQGTDTQY
TRBV3-1/TRBV3-2 | ASSVTQSYEQY
TRBV5-1 | ASSLSGPETQY
TRBV7-2 | ASSLGADRPQTEAF
TRBV6-5 | ASSYSREAREY
TRBV18 | ASSPMGIEQF
TRBV6-2/TRBV6-3 | ASSYTGQGKEAF
TRBV11-2 | ASRGPGTGGNGANVLT
TRBV30 | AWSVAVSEETQY
TRBV19 | ASSPTRDRVYEQY
TRBV7-9 | ASSFRGQDYGYT
TRBV2 | ASSPGTGGQPQH
TRBV28 | ASSPSLGQGPPQAF
TRBV5-1 | ASSAGTGRSYEQY
TRBV18 | ASSSTGVDEQF